These 11 T cell receptor beta chains originate from one sample sequenced in a study of T cell responses to AZD1222 COVID-19 vaccine. Sequenced by immunoSEQ multiplex PCR; TCRdb stores in-frame clones only, minus some. This table holds about 110,000 clones, about 93% found once. Sample: peripheral blood, taken 28 days after the second AZD1222 dose. These receptors all come from an adult who received the AZD1222 COVID-19 vaccine.

The rearrangement links TRBV13 to TRBJ2-1; 9 nucleotides line up with TRBD2. Germline loops: CDR1 PRHDT, CDR2 FYEKMQ (reference sequence). The CDR3 length is 15 residues. The ends lost 5 bases at V and 6 bases at J; junction bases unmatched: 8. CDR3 nucleotide sequence: TGTGCCAGCAGCCCAGTAGCGGGGGTGGGCAATGAGCAGTTCTTC. Translating it yields CASSPVAGVGNEQFF.

This rearrangement joins TRBV9 to TRBJ1-6; TRBD1 aligns across 7 bases. Germline assignment: CDR1 SGDLS and CDR2 YYNGEE. J was trimmed by 10 bases and V by 4 bases; bases with no gene match: 11. The CDR3 runs 15 residues. The CDR3 loop reads CASSSTGDLVSPLHF. In DNA form, the CDR3 reads TGTGCCAGCAGCTCCACAGGGGATTTAGTCTCACCCCTCCACTTT.

This sequence joins TRBV6-6 and TRBJ1-1; no clear D. Germline V lookup: CDR1 MNHNY, CDR2 SVGAGI (reference sequence). V lost 2 bases, J lost 2 bases, and 3 bases lay in between. The CDR3 spans 12 residues. CDR3: CASSYPNTEAFF. Here the CDR3 DNA reads TGTGCCAGCAGTTACCCAAACACTGAAGCTTTCTTT.

The chain carries TRBV5-1 and TRBJ1-2; perhaps TRBD1 as D (5 bases). V was pared by 5 bases and J by 1 base, with 12 bases between. This CDR3 region has 14 residues. Germline lookup yields CDR1 SGHRS and CDR2 YFSETQ. The DNA for the CDR3 is TGCGCCAGCAGGTCCCCGGGACTTAACTATGGCTACACCTTC. Its translation: CASRSPGLNYGYTF.

This rearrangement joins TRBV19 to TRBJ2-1; TRBD2 agrees at 12 bases. Germline V gives CDR1 LNHDA, CDR2 SQIVND (reference sequence). The CDR3 contains 17 residues. V lost 9 bases and J lost 0; bases outside the gene matches: 9. This CDR3 reads CARRPSGGESSYNEQFF. The CDR3 bases are TGTGCCAGGCGCCCTAGCGGGGGGGAGAGCTCCTACAATGAGCAGTTCTTC.

V usage is TRBV6-5 and J usage is TRBJ2-2; D is tentatively TRBD1 or TRBD2 (6 bases each). CDR3 size: 14 residues. V was clipped by 6 bases and J by 0 bases, with 8 bases between them. CDR1 is MNHEY and CDR2 is SVGAGI in the germline V gene. The CDR3 nucleotides are TGTGCCAGCAGGGGGGGCGCGAACACCGGGGAGCTGTTTTTT. This sequence encodes CASRGGANTGELFF.

This chain uses TRBV12-3 or TRBV12-4 with TRBJ1-2; D not certain. This CDR3 contains 11 residues. Trimming removed 2 bases at V and 9 bases at J, with 7 bases between. Here the CDR3 reads CASSLKLSYTF. The CDR3 coding sequence is TGTGCCAGCAGTTTAAAGTTAAGCTACACCTTC.

This rearrangement joins TRBV10-3 to TRBJ2-5; 7 nucleotides match TRBD1. Germline-derived CDR1 and CDR2 are ENHRY and SYGVKD. The J segment lost 4 bases and the V segment lost 5 bases, leaving 10 bases of the junction unmatched. The CDR3 is made up of 15 amino acids. The CDR3 region has the DNA TGTGCCATCAGTAACAAAGCAGGGGGTGGAGAGACCCAGTACTTC. Protein sequence: CAISNKAGGGETQYF.

This clone was recorded once. The chain carries TRBV10-3 and TRBJ1-1, with 12 bases matching TRBD1. J gave up 8 bases and V 3 bases, and 7 bases lay outside the gene matches. CDR1 is ENHRY, CDR2 SYGVKD, per germline. The CDR3 is 15 residues long. CDR3 nucleotide sequence: TGTGCCATCAGTGAACCCGGGACAGGGGGCGTCGAAGCTTTCTTT. Its protein is CAISEPGTGGVEAFF.

The V call is TRBV5-1, the J call TRBJ2-2; a weak D match, TRBD1 (6 bases). This CDR3 region has 13 residues. Germline V gives CDR1 SGHRS, CDR2 YFSETQ. Trimming took off 3 bases at V and 6 bases at J, with 9 bases between the two ends. The CDR3 protein is CASSWDTSGELFF. The CDR3 DNA reads as TGCGCCAGCAGCTGGGACACCTCCGGGGAGCTGTTTTTT.

This chain connects TRBV30 to TRBJ1-2, with 9 bases that match TRBD1. The CDR3 extends over 13 amino acids. Germline V gene lookup returns CDR1 GTSNPN and CDR2 SVGIG (reference sequence). With V trimmed by 1 base and J by 5 bases, 2 bases remained unmatched. CDR3 nucleotide sequence: TGTGCCTGGAGTGAGGGACAGGGATATGGCTACACCTTC. Protein product: CAWSEGQGYGYTF.